A selection of T cell receptor beta chains follows, all from one sample in a study of blood T cell repertoires in COVID-19. Only in-frame clones appear in the TCRdb table, and some are missing; sequencing was by immunoSEQ multiplex PCR. The data hold 380,000 or so clones, with roughly 87% observed a single time. Sequenced sample: PBMCs or T cells enriched from blood (not recorded which). These receptors were collected from a woman aged 40 to 50 with acute COVID-19. CDR3s include the opening cysteine and the closing phenylalanine or tryptophan. The D gene is left open where the match is weak. Clone size is given for some rows only: seen once, a few or many times, or a class if the clone is expanded.

v_gene	abundance	j_gene	d_gene	CDR3nt	CDR3aa
TRBV3-1/TRBV3-2	few	TRBJ1-2	TRBD1	TGTGCCAGCAGCCGACAGGGATATGGCTACACCTTC	CASSRQGYGYTF
TRBV15	NA	TRBJ1-2	NA	TGTGCCACCAGCAGAGATAGACAGCAATATGGCTACACCTTC	CATSRDRQQYGYTF
TRBV19	medium-sized	TRBJ2-7	TRBD2	TGTGCCAGTAGTCCGACCCCCCTAGCGGGGGGCATCTACGAGCAGTACTTC	CASSPTPLAGGIYEQYF
TRBV30	many	TRBJ1-6	NA	TGTGCCTGGAGTGTACGCCAGCCAGGGGCCAATTCACCCCTCCACTTT	CAWSVRQPGANSPLHF
TRBV2	few	TRBJ1-5	NA	TGTGCCAGCAGTGAAGGGAGGGGCCGGGGCAATCAGCCCCAGCATTTT	CASSEGRGRGNQPQHF
TRBV25-1	NA	TRBJ1-2	NA	TGTGCCAGCAGTGATGGGCAGCCCGCATATGGCTACACCTTC	CASSDGQPAYGYTF
TRBV5-6	once	TRBJ1-1	TRBD1	TGTGCCAGCAGCTGGGGGACAGGGCAGTGGGACACTGAAGCTTTCTTT	CASSWGTGQWDTEAFF
TRBV18	few	TRBJ1-3	NA	TGTGCCAGCTCACCCGCGGGGACTGGAAACACCATATATTTT	CASSPAGTGNTIYF
TRBV19	NA	TRBJ2-3	NA	TGTGCCAGTAGTATAGGTGGTAGCGTCGTTCCAGATACGCAGTATTTT	CASSIGGSVVPDTQYF
TRBV19	few	TRBJ2-7	TRBD1	TGTGCCAGTAGTGTAACAGGGGCCGACGAGCAGTACTTC	CASSVTGADEQYF
TRBV7-2	NA	TRBJ1-6	NA	TGTGCCAGCAGCTTAGCGAACGGTTCACCCCTCCACTTT	CASSLANGSPLHF
TRBV30	NA	TRBJ1-4	TRBD1	TGTGCCTTGGACAGGGGGGGAGAAAAACTGTTTTTT	CALDRGGEKLFF
TRBV2	NA	TRBJ1-1	NA	TGTGCCAGCAGTGATCGCAGGGGGAACACTGAAGCTTTCTTT	CASSDRRGNTEAFF
TRBV6-6	NA	TRBJ1-2	NA	TGTGCCAGCGTCGACAGGAACTATGGCTACACCTTC	CASVDRNYGYTF
TRBV6-5	NA	TRBJ2-1	TRBD2	TGTGCCAGCAAGCCGGGACTAGCGGGCGCGGGTGAGCAGTTCTTC	CASKPGLAGAGEQFF
TRBV5-1	NA	TRBJ2-3	NA	TGCGCCAGCAGCTTCTCCGTCGTTCCAGATACGCAGTATTTT	CASSFSVVPDTQYF
TRBV6-6	NA	TRBJ1-5	NA	TGTGCCAGCAGTTACCGGGAGGGTCGGAACAATCAGCCCCAGCATTTT	CASSYREGRNNQPQHF
TRBV10-3	NA	TRBJ2-7	NA	TGTGCCATCAGTGAGGTGGCAGGCCACGAGCAGTACTTC	CAISEVAGHEQYF
TRBV5-1	NA	TRBJ2-3	NA	TGCGCCAGCAGCTTGGAAGGCAGGGCGGTAGATACGCAGTATTTT	CASSLEGRAVDTQYF
TRBV5-1	NA	TRBJ2-3	NA	TGCGCCAGCAGCTTGTGGCCTCCGCGGTTAATGGGTTCAACAGATACGCAGTATTTT	CASSLWPPRLMGSTDTQYF
TRBV7-9	NA	TRBJ1-1	TRBD1	TGTGCCAGCAGCGCCAGGGGGCAAGGGAACACTGAAGCTTTCTTT	CASSARGQGNTEAFF
TRBV25-1	NA	TRBJ1-5	NA	TGTGCCAGCAGTGAACAGGGGTGGAGTCAGCCCCAGCATTTT	CASSEQGWSQPQHF